This record concerns one TCR beta chain sequence. Which antigen it targets is not known. Base quality data are lacking; no much larger clone is found one base away. V lost 6 bases and J lost 2 bases, and the count of bases not matched to a germline gene is 7. The CDR3 sequence holds 15 residues, the cysteine and phenylalanine included. Only the CDR3 part of the read is kept: 45 bases, read in frame from the first base. Sequences SGHTA (CDR1) and FQGTGA (CDR2) are obtained from the germline V gene. The library relied on the immunoSEQ multiplex PCR assay. The deep sequencing platform assayed 90,000 to 100,000 TCR templates per sample. Genomic DNA extracted from sorted T cells was the material used for TCRbeta CDR3 sequencing. For the original study's pipeline: Clonal analysis of TCRbeta CDR3 data was done in the R programming language. Alloreactive CD4+ and CD8+ clones were identified by comparing unstimulated samples to CFSE-low samples taken after the reaction. Regulatory or non-regulatory origin of alloreactive CD4+ clones was assigned by matching sequences to the sorted unstimulated Treg and non-Treg repertoires. TCRdb limited this immuneACCESS table to in-frame rearrangements with V and J called. A share of clones is missing; checked studies link under half to unresolved V genes, and the rest is unexplained. The V and J calls and the clone size are those of that table, but D and trimming were determined from the DNA. The sample table contains about 100,000 clones; only one count was recorded for around 92% of them. The ten top clones hold roughly 0.16% of the sample.

The data stem from a study of siplizumab effects on memory and regulatory T cells (dated by TCRdb to about 2019). Notes on the research overall: The effect of the anti-CD2 antibody siplizumab on alloreactive T-cell subsets was examined in allogeneic mixed lymphocyte reactions constructed from human PBMCs.

Overall study outcomes, separate from this receptor: Roughly 80-95% of proliferating CD4+ or CD8+ clones could not be assigned a naive or memory phenotype. No functional confirmation was obtained for the suppressive function of proliferating Tregs from siplizumab cultures. Among mappable alloreactive CD4+ clones, an average Treg-derived fraction of roughly 69% was observed with siplizumab, compared with 26.9% in control reactions. Unstimulated naive T cells appeared more diverse than memory T cells, and naive cells seemed to contribute substantially to the alloresponse. The cumulative frequency of alloreactive sequences traceable to unstimulated CD4+ memory T cells was significantly reduced by siplizumab. Sequences below about 10^-5 frequency were poorly captured, so only a minor fraction of alloreactive clones could be mapped to unstimulated subsets.

Sorted unstimulated T cells and proliferating T cells recovered from mixed lymphocyte reactions were subjected to TCRbeta CDR3 sequencing. Fresh whole blood from fewer than twelve HLA-typed healthy donors was used to isolate PBMCs. The receptor chain draws on TRBV7-3 and TRBJ2-1, and TRBD1 aligns with 7 junction nucleotides. Sequencing used CD4+ T cells sorted from blood. This sequence was found in a human donor in good health. The CDR3 is CASRERTGAYNEQFF. The sequenced DNA is TGTGCCAGCAGAGAACGGACAGGAGCCTACAATGAGCAGTTCTTC.